This T cell receptor beta chain comes out of a study of cytomegalovirus exposure and HLA in healthy donors. PCR employed 60 Vbeta and 13 Jbeta primers. Profiling relied on immunoSEQ multiplex PCR, and the TCRdb table lists in-frame clones only, not all of them. This table has tens of thousands of clones, roughly 44% appearing once. As for this clone: The target antigen is unknown.

General observations from the study: For most TCR beta V segments, an earlier analysis put the productive rate at about 90% or about 30% of the time. Researchers reportedly found TCR beta sequences accurately predicted most subjects' HLA-A and HLA-B alleles. As confirmed in vitro, three CMV-associated chains were specific for CMV antigens.

CDR1 is SGHAT, CDR2 FQNNGV, per germline. Trimming removed 3 bases from V and 11 bases from J; junction bases left unmatched: 11. This CDR3 has 15 amino acids. The origin of this receptor is a woman between 45 and 65 years old in good health and CMV-seronegative. The chain recombines TRBV11-2 with TRBJ1-4; 8 bases agree with TRBD1. The specimen was PBMCs. DNA for the CDR3: TGTGCCAGCAGCTTGGGCCCCGACAGGGGCGGGAAACTGTTTTTT. This codes for CASSLGPDRGGKLFF.